One T cell receptor beta chain is described in this entry. Clones were read by immunoSEQ multiplex PCR, and TCRdb kept only the in-frame ones, dropping some. The sample yields some 50,000 clones, around 87% seen once. This sample stems from a study of blood T cell repertoires in COVID-19. Trimming took 3 bases from V and 10 from J, leaving 16 bases between them. The CDR3 sequence is 14 residues long. CDR1 and CDR2 (germline): SGHTA, FQGNSA. Sequencing was performed on peripheral blood. The TCR was taken from a human donor in a cohort sampled during active COVID-19. The J gene is TRBJ2-1, the V gene TRBV7-2; possibly TRBD1 for D (6 bases). The DNA for the CDR3 is TGTGCCAGCAGCTTTTACACCAATCAGGGGGAGCAGTTCTTC. Its translation is CASSFYTNQGEQFF.